This entry lists 13 T cell receptor beta chains sequenced from one sample in a study of PD-1 blockade in classical Hodgkin lymphoma. In every patient, relapse followed autologous stem cell transplantation, while exposure to brentuximab vedotin differed. Some clones are missing from TCRdb's copy, which holds only in-frame ones; the method was immunoSEQ multiplex PCR. The repertoire holds 35,000 to 45,000 clones, roughly 78% seen once, with 2.8% in the top ten. This specimen was peripheral blood mononuclear cells (PBMCs), taken before the second cycle of nivolumab. Source of these receptors: a human donor with classical Hodgkin lymphoma.

V gene TRBV2 combines with J gene TRBJ2-5, with 11 positions matching TRBD1. This CDR3 spans 14 amino acids. Unmatched junction bases numbered 5, after V lost 7 bases and J lost 4 bases. CDR1 SNHLY and CDR2 FYNNEI come from the germline V gene. Here the CDR3 DNA reads TGTGCCAGCAACCCCGGGACAGGGGGAGAGACCCAGTACTTC. It encodes CASNPGTGGETQYF. The full variable domain, completed using reference TRBV2 and TRBJ2-5, is EPEVTQTPSHQVTQMGQEVILRCVPISNHLYFYWYRQILGQKVEFLVSFYNNEISEKSEIFDDQFSVERPDGSNFTLKIRSTKLEDSAMYFCASNPGTGGETQYFGPGTRLLVL.

This chain joins TRBV4-1 and TRBJ2-7, with 12 bases fitting TRBD1. Germline V gene data show CDR1 as MGHRA and CDR2 as YSYEKL. This CDR3 comprises 17 residues. V was pared by 2 bases and J by 7 bases, with 12 bases of the junction left unmatched. The CDR3 DNA is TGCGCCAGCAGCCAATCGGAGGGACAGGGGGCTAAGGGAGAGCAGTACTTC. It specifies CASSQSEGQGAKGEQYF.

This sequence joins TRBV5-4 and TRBJ2-3; TRBD1 agrees at 9 bases. The CDR3 consists of 13 residues. CDR1 is SGHNT and CDR2 is YYREEE in the germline V gene (reference sequence). V dropped 7 bases and J dropped 6; count of bases not matched to a gene: 6. CDR3 nucleotide sequence: TGTGCCAGCCGGGACAGGGATTCGGATACGCAGTATTTT. Translating it yields CASRDRDSDTQYF.

This clone was seen a single time. This chain links TRBV9 with TRBJ2-1; 10 nucleotides line up with TRBD2. In germline, CDR1 is SGDLS, CDR2 YYNGEE. This CDR3 contains 19 residues. V lost 0 bases, J lost 7 bases, and 16 bases stayed unmatched. The CDR3 reads CASSVASSGRIPPLNEQFF. The DNA of the CDR3 is TGTGCCAGCAGCGTAGCCTCTAGCGGGAGAATCCCTCCTTTGAATGAGCAGTTCTTC.

This rearrangement joins TRBV5-6 to TRBJ1-4, with unresolved D. The CDR3 consists of 14 residues. Germline lookup yields CDR1 SGHDT and CDR2 YYEEEE. The V end lost 4 bases, the J end lost 2 bases, and 9 bases lay between the germline ends. As DNA, the CDR3 is TGTGCCAGCAGCCTGCTTGGGACTAATGAAAAACTGTTTTTT. Amino acid sequence: CASSLLGTNEKLFF. The full variable domain, its missing parts supplied by reference TRBV5-6 and TRBJ1-4, is DAGVTQSPTHLIKTRGQQVTLRCSPKSGHDTVSWYQQALGQGPQFIFQYYEEEERQRGNFPDRFSGHQFPNYSSELNVNALLLGDSALYLCASSLLGTNEKLFFGSGTQLSVL.

The rearrangement links TRBV7-2 to TRBJ1-1; possible D gene TRBD1, 6 bases. V gave up 5 bases and J gave up 4 bases, with 17 bases separating them. Germline V gene data show CDR1 as SGHTA and CDR2 as FQGNSA. The CDR3 runs to 15 residues. The CDR3 sequence is CASSAQTYRVTEAFF. The CDR3 region has the DNA TGTGCCAGCAGCGCCCAAACCTACAGGGTCACTGAAGCTTTCTTT.

This clone has only a few counts. This chain uses TRBV18 with TRBJ2-7; D is unresolved. Per germline, CDR1 KGHSH and CDR2 LQKENI. Deletions cut 3 bases from V and 2 bases from J, with 11 bases between. This CDR3 has 14 residues. As DNA, the CDR3 is TGTGCCAGCTCACCCCCCACCTCTCCCTACGAGCAGTACTTC. It yields the protein CASSPPTSPYEQYF.

This clone was observed once. The CDR3 is CASSWDRNTEAFF. The CDR3 coding sequence is TGCGCCAGCAGCTGGGACAGAAACACTGAAGCTTTCTTT. This sequence joins TRBV5-1 and TRBJ1-1; TRBD1 agrees at 7 bases. V trimming: 3 bases; J trimming: 2 bases; junction bases outside the gene matches: 1. The CDR3 contains 13 residues. CDR1 is SGHRS, CDR2 YFSETQ, per germline.

The chain couples TRBV5-4 to TRBJ1-4; no clear D. The germline V and J ends were trimmed by 10 bases and 1 base, with 14 bases remaining between them. CDR1 SGHNT and CDR2 YYREEE come from the germline V gene (reference sequence). The CDR3 runs to 14 residues. The DNA of the CDR3 is TGTGCCGGAGCCGTTGGTTTAACTAATGAAAAACTGTTTTTT. It codes for CAGAVGLTNEKLFF.

The chain is built from TRBV6-5 and TRBJ2-3; 7 positions agree with TRBD1. CDR1 and CDR2 (germline): MNHEY, SVGAGI. The CDR3 runs 15 residues. V lost 4 bases to trimming and J lost 0 bases; unmatched junction nucleotides: 4. In DNA, the CDR3 is TGTGCCAGCAGTTCCCAGGGACAGAGCACAGATACGCAGTATTTT. As protein: CASSSQGQSTDTQYF.

The chain is built from TRBV11-2 and TRBJ2-5; 7 nucleotides match TRBD1. CDR1 SGHAT and CDR2 FQNNGV come from the germline V gene. CDR3 length equals 15 residues. J gave up 4 bases and V 4 bases, and 9 bases lay outside the gene matches. CDR3 protein: CASSSSQGWGETQYF. The CDR3 region has the DNA TGTGCCAGCAGCTCATCACAGGGGTGGGGAGAGACCCAGTACTTC.

The V gene is TRBV2, the J gene TRBJ1-2; a possible D gene is TRBD1 (6 bases). Looked up from germline, CDR1 is SNHLY and CDR2 is FYNNEI. V was shortened by 10 bases and J by 4 bases, with 19 bases between the two germline ends. The CDR3 is made up of 14 amino acids. CDR3 sequence reads: CATPDQGQGYGYTF. CDR3 nucleotides: TGTGCCACCCCCGACCAGGGACAAGGCTATGGCTACACCTTC.

The gene calls are TRBV7-9 and TRBJ2-1; 10 bases are a match to TRBD2. The V gene's germline CDR1 is SEHNR and CDR2 FQNEAQ (reference sequence). Germline trimming cut 4 bases from V and 4 bases from J; bases unmatched to any gene: 10. The CDR3 contains 17 residues. The CDR3 is CASSSRISGGSYNEQFF. DNA of the CDR3: TGTGCCAGCAGCTCCCGGATTAGCGGGGGGTCATACAATGAGCAGTTCTTC.